This T cell receptor beta chain was profiled in a study of shared clonotypes between healthy human individuals. General observations from the study: For naive CD4 cells, 4.5% to 6.5% of clonotypes were shared across a few donors.

TCRdb keeps only in-frame clones here, not all; method: immunoSEQ multiplex PCR. The sample has about 750,000 clones, roughly 92% seen once. Naive CD8 cells comprised CD45RO-negative, CCR7-positively selected cells, excluding terminally differentiated effector memory CD45RA+ cells. V was clipped by 1 base and J by 5 bases; unmatched bases: 8. The CDR3 sequence is 17 residues long. Germline V gene data show CDR1 as SQVTM and CDR2 as ANQGSEA. About this clone itself: The target antigen is unknown.

This TCR came from a man aged 25 to 40 in good health. This chain links TRBV29-1 with TRBJ2-2; 12 bases map to TRBD2. The sequencing sample was made of naive CD8+ T cells sorted from blood. CDR3 region: CSVEGLAGASNTGELFF. CDR3 DNA: TGCAGCGTTGAAGGACTAGCGGGAGCTAGTAATACCGGGGAGCTGTTTTTT.